Below are 2 T cell receptor beta chains sequenced from a single sample in a study of T cells after yellow fever vaccination. TCRdb reprocessed the 5' RACE reads with MiXCR, giving one entry per CDR3 protein. The sample has about 400,000 distinct CDR3 sequences, over 5% seen once. Sequencing was performed on PBMCs, taken 5 days after the yellow fever booster vaccination. These receptors all stem from a man aged 30-40 years who received the YFV17D yellow fever vaccine.

At least ten counts were recorded for this clonotype. The rearrangement links TRBV7-2 to TRBJ2-1; TRBD2 agrees at 10 bases. V shed 2 bases and J 9 bases; nucleotides not matched to a gene: 7. CDR3 length: 15 amino acids. Per germline, CDR1 SGHTA and CDR2 FQGNSA. In DNA form, the CDR3 reads TGTGCCAGCAGCTTATTTCTAGCGGGAGAGGTTGAGCAGTTCTTC. Its protein product is CASSLFLAGEVEQFF.

The sample holds a few counts of this clonotype. The gene calls are TRBV7-2 and TRBJ2-3, with a tentative D call TRBD2 (5 bases). The CDR3 has 17 amino acids. The V end lost 6 bases, the J end lost 0 bases, and 19 bases lay between the germline ends. Germline values: CDR1 SGHTA, CDR2 FQGNSA. CDR3 in amino acids: CASRTFYGGPSTDTQYF. Written as DNA, the CDR3 is TGTGCCAGCAGGACCTTCTACGGCGGGCCAAGCACAGATACGCAGTATTTT. Drawing the rest from reference TRBV7-2 and TRBJ2-3, the complete variable domain is GAGVSQSPSNKVTEKGKDVELRCDPISGHTALYWYRQSLGQGLEFLIYFQGNSAPDKSGLPSDRFSAERTGGSVSTLTIQRTQQEDSAVYLCASRTFYGGPSTDTQYFGPGTRLTVL.